The 17 T cell receptor beta chains given below trace back to one sample, sequenced in a study of CD8 T cells in Susac syndrome (dated by TCRdb to between 2018 and 2021). Library construction relied on the immunoSEQ multiplex PCR assay. RNA was extracted using the RNeasy kit, and roughly 0.5 to 1 ug of the RNA was reverse transcribed with random hexamers. TCRdb ran its own pipeline on the public reads, namely fastp trimming at Q25 and MiXCR clone calling, and kept in-frame beta chains. Here each entry gathers all rows of one CDR3 protein and keeps the most common genes and DNA. Recorded for this sample are about 210,000 distinct CDR3 sequences; over 85% of them occurred a single time. The leading ten clones occupy about 0.095% of the sample. The specimen sequenced was CD4+ T cells from PBMCs. Source of these receptors: a human donor in good health.

The chain carries TRBV28 and TRBJ1-2; no clear D gene. V shed 3 bases and J shed 4 bases, with 12 bases lying between them. The germline V gene encodes CDR1 MDHEN and CDR2 SYDVKM. CDR3 length: 14 residues. The CDR3 spells CASSFSPSAYGYTF. The DNA of the CDR3 is TGTGCCAGCAGTTTCTCCCCCTCGGCCTATGGCTACACCTTC.

V is TRBV12-3 or TRBV12-4 and J is TRBJ2-7; the D gene could be TRBD1 or TRBD2 (5 bases each). Trimming removed 6 bases from V and 4 bases from J, with 16 bases in between. The CDR3 extends over 14 amino acids. CDR3 region: CASRAGTLAYEQYF. CDR3 nucleotide sequence: TGTGCCAGCAGAGCCGGGACCCTGGCATACGAGCAGTACTTC.

This chain links TRBV29-1 with TRBJ2-3; a weak D match, TRBD2 (6 bases). This CDR3 is built from 14 residues. The germline V and J ends were trimmed by 1 base and 3 bases, with 11 bases remaining between them. Germline V lookup: CDR1 SQVTM, CDR2 ANQGSEA. CDR3 DNA sequence: TGCAGCGTTGAAGGGCCAGGAGGGACAGATACGCAGTATTTT. Translating it yields CSVEGPGGTDTQYF.

This clonotype has a single count. The chain employs TRBV6-5 and TRBJ2-1; a possible D gene is TRBD2 (6 bases). CDR1 and CDR2 from the germline V gene are MNHEY and SVGAGI. V lost 7 bases and J 1 base, leaving 11 bases between the germline ends. The CDR3 spans 14 residues. CDR3 nucleotide sequence: TGTGCCAGCACGGAGGGCCAGTCCTACAATGAGCAGTTCTTC. This codes for CASTEGQSYNEQFF.

The chain links TRBV20-1 to TRBJ1-1, with 9 positions matching TRBD1. Germline CDR1 DFQATT, CDR2 SNEGSKA (reference sequence). The CDR3 length is 16 residues. V lost 0 bases to trimming and J lost 7 bases; unmatched junction nucleotides: 12. The DNA for the CDR3 is TGCAGTGCTAGAGATCCACAGGGGGCCGTCCGTGTTGAAGCTTTCTTT. This translates into CSARDPQGAVRVEAFF.

The CDR3 nucleotides are TGTGCCAGCAGCCAAGTACTAGACACCATATATTTT. Translation: CASSQVLDTIYF. The V gene is TRBV3-1, the J gene TRBJ1-3; D not certain. Trimming stripped 1 base from V and 8 bases from J, with 6 bases between. The CDR3 is made up of 12 amino acids. CDR1 and CDR2 (germline): LGHDT, YNNKEL (reference sequence).

DNA for the CDR3: TGCAGTGCTGGTTTGGGACAGCAGCAAGAGACCCAGTACTTC. It yields the protein CSAGLGQQQETQYF. V usage is TRBV20-1 and J usage is TRBJ2-5; 7 bases are shared with TRBD1. The germline V gene encodes CDR1 DFQATT and CDR2 SNEGSKA (reference sequence). With V trimmed by 5 bases and J by 2 bases, 8 bases remained unmatched. This CDR3 has 14 residues.

This chain connects TRBV27 to TRBJ1-6; a weak D match, TRBD1 (6 bases). V lost 5 bases to trimming and J lost 0 bases, with 14 bases between them. Per the germline V gene, CDR1 is MNHEY and CDR2 is SMNVEV (reference sequence). The CDR3 is 17 amino acids. CDR3 DNA: TGTGCCAGCAGTCGGGACACCAGGAGCTCCTATAATTCACCCCTCCACTTT. It yields the protein CASSRDTRSSYNSPLHF.

The V call is TRBV18, the J call TRBJ1-2; 7 positions agree with TRBD1. CDR1 and CDR2 from the germline V gene are KGHSH and LQKENI. J was trimmed by 2 bases and V by 3 bases; bases with no gene match: 9. The CDR3 is made up of 16 amino acids. CDR3 sequence: CASSPNPGQPNYGYTF. As DNA, the CDR3 is TGTGCCAGCTCACCTAACCCGGGACAGCCGAACTATGGCTACACCTTC.

Comments on this clonotype: The junction departs from germline at one end; a sequencing error may be responsible. The V and J genes are TRBV19 and TRBJ2-4, with no clear D. Per germline, CDR1 LNHDA and CDR2 SQIVND (reference sequence). This CDR3 is 12 amino acids long. The CDR3 spells CASSDVFGPRDF. The CDR3 DNA sequence: TGTGCCAGTAGTGACGTGTTCGGACCAAGGGACTTC.

The chain links TRBV29-1 to TRBJ1-2, with TRBD1 as a possible D gene (5 bases). Looked up from germline, CDR1 is SQVTM and CDR2 is ANQGSEA. This CDR3 comprises 12 residues. V lost 4 bases and J 5 bases, leaving 11 bases between the germline ends. CDR3 sequence (DNA): TGCAGCGTTGCTGGTCAGGGTTATGGCTACACCTTC. It encodes CSVAGQGYGYTF.

The chain joins TRBV29-1 to TRBJ1-5; D remains unclear. V was pared by 5 bases and J by 0 bases, with 14 bases between. The germline V gene encodes CDR1 SQVTM and CDR2 ANQGSEA. The CDR3 is made up of 15 amino acids. The CDR3 spells CSVRKTRDSNQPQHF. DNA of the CDR3: TGCAGCGTTCGGAAGACACGAGATAGCAATCAGCCCCAGCATTTT.

In this sample, this clonotype turned up once. V is TRBV15 and J is TRBJ2-5; D is undetermined. Germline V CDR1 and CDR2: LNHNV, YYDKDF (reference sequence). The CDR3 has 12 amino acids. V was shortened by 5 bases and J by 6 bases, with 10 bases between the two germline ends. The CDR3 DNA sequence: TGTGCCACCAGCGTTTCGGTGAAGACCCAGTACTTC. This sequence encodes CATSVSVKTQYF. Together with reference TRBV15 and TRBJ2-5, the CDR3 gives the full variable domain: DAMVIQNPRYQVTQFGKPVTLSCSQTLNHNVMYWYQQKSSQAPKLLFHYYDKDFNNEADTPDNFQSRRPNTSFCFLDIRSPGLGDTAMYLCATSVSVKTQYFGPGTRLLVL.

This clonotype was seen only once. The chain employs TRBV30 and TRBJ1-2; D uncertain. The germline gives CDR1 GTSNPN, CDR2 SVGIG (reference sequence). V was clipped by 1 base and J by 6 bases, with 15 bases between them. The CDR3 has 14 residues. The CDR3 reads CAWSASQGSHGYTF. The DNA of the CDR3 is TGTGCCTGGAGTGCCTCCCAAGGATCCCATGGCTACACCTTC.

The chain recombines TRBV20-1 with TRBJ2-3, with unresolved D. V lost 0 bases and J 5 bases, leaving 15 bases between the germline ends. Germline lookup yields CDR1 DFQATT and CDR2 SNEGSKA (reference sequence). The length of the CDR3 is 15 residues. For the CDR3, the DNA is TGCAGTGCTAGAGAGGACGCCACATGGGAAGATACGCAGTATTTT. This encodes CSAREDATWEDTQYF.

The chain couples TRBV7-8 to TRBJ1-4, with 7 bases lining up with TRBD1. The germline CDR1 and CDR2 sequences are SGHVS and FQNEAQ. The trim removed 0 bases at V and 4 bases at J, leaving 5 bases unmatched. This CDR3 has 16 amino acids. In DNA form, the CDR3 reads TGTGCCAGCAGCTTAGCCCTCGGACAGGTTAATGAAAAACTGTTTTTT. Its translation: CASSLALGQVNEKLFF.

The chain uses TRBV15 and TRBJ2-5; D remains unclear. V lost 0 bases, J lost 4 bases, and 9 bases lay in between. The CDR3 runs to 14 residues. CDR1 and CDR2 from the germline V gene are LNHNV and YYDKDF (reference sequence). The CDR3 reads CATSRDQTGETQYF. The CDR3 DNA sequence: TGTGCCACCAGCAGAGATCAAACTGGAGAGACCCAGTACTTC.